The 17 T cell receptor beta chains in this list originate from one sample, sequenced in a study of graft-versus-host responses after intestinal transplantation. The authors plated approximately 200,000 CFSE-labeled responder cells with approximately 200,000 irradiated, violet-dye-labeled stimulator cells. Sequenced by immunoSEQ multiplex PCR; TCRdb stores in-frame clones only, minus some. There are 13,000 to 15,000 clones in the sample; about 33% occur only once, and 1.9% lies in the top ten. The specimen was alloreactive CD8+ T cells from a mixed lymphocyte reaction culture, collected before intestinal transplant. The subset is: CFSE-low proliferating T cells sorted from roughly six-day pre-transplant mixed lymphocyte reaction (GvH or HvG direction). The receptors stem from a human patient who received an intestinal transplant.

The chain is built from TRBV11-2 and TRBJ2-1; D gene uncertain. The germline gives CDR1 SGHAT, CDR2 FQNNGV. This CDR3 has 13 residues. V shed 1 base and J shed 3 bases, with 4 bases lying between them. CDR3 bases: TGTGCCAGCAGCTTAGTCGGCTACAATGAGCAGTTCTTC. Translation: CASSLVGYNEQFF.

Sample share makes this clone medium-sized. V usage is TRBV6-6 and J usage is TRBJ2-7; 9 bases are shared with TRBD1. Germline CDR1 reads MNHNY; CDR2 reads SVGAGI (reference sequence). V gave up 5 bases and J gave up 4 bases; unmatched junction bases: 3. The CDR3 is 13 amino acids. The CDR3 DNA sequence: TGTGCCAGCAGTACAGGGGGCGGATACGAGCAGTACTTC. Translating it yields CASSTGGGYEQYF.

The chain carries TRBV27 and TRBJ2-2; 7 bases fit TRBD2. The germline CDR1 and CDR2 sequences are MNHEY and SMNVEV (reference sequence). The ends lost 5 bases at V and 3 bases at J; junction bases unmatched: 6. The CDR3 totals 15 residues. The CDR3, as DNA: TGTGCCAGCAGTGGGGTTGCGGGGGACACCGGGGAGCTGTTTTTT. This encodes CASSGVAGDTGELFF.

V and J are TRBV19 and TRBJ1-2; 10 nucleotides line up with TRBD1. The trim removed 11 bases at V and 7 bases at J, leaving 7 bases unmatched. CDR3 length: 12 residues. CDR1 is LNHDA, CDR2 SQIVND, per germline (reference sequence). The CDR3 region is CAGGTGATGYTF. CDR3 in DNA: TGTGCCGGAGGGACAGGGGCAACTGGCTACACCTTC.

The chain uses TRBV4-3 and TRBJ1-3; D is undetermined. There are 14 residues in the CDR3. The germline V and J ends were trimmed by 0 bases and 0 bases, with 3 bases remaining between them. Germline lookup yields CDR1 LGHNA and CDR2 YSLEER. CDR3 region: CASSQDRSGNTIYF. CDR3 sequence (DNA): TGCGCCAGCAGCCAAGATCGCTCTGGAAACACCATATATTTT.

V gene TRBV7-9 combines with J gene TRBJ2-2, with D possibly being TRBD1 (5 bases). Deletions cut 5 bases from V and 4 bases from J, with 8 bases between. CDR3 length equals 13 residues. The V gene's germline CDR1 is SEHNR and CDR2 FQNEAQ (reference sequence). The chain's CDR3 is CASSQDSTGELFF. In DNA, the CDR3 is TGTGCCAGCAGCCAAGACAGCACCGGGGAGCTGTTTTTT.

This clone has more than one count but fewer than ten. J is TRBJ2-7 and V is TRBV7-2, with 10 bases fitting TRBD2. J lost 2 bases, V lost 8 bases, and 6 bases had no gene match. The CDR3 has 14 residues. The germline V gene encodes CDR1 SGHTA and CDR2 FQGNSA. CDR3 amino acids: CASGEAGGPYEQYF. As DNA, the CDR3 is TGTGCCAGCGGGGAAGCGGGGGGGCCCTACGAGCAGTACTTC.

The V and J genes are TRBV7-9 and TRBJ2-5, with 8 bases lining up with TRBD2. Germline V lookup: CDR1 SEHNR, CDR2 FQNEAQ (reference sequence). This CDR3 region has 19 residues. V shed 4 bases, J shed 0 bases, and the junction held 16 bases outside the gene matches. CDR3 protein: CASSSYPGLDDWNQETQYF. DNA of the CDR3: TGTGCCAGCAGCTCGTATCCGGGACTAGATGATTGGAACCAAGAGACCCAGTACTTC.

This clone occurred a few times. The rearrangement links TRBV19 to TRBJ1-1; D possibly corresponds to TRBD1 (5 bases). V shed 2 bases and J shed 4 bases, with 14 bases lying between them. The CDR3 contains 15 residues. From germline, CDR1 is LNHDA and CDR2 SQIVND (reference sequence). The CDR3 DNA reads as TGTGCCAGTAGTATAACCGGGGGAAGTGGCACTGAAGCTTTCTTT. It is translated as CASSITGGSGTEAFF.

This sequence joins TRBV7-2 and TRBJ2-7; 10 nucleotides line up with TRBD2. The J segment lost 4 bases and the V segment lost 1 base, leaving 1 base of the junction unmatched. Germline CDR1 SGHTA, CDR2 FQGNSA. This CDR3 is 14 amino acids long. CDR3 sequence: CASSLEAGGYEQYF. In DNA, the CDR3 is TGTGCCAGCAGCTTAGAAGCGGGGGGGTACGAGCAGTACTTC. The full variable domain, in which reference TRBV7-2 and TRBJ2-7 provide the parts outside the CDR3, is GAGVSQSPSNKVTEKGKDVELRCDPISGHTALYWYRQSLGQGLEFLIYFQGNSAPDKSGLPSDRFSAERTGGSVSTLTIQRTQQEDSAVYLCASSLEAGGYEQYFGPGTRLTVT.

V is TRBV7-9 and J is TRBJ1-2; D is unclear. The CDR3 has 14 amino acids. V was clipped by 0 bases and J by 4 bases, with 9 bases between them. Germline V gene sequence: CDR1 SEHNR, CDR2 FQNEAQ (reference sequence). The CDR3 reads CASSLAIGSYGYTF. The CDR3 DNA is TGTGCCAGCAGCTTAGCTATAGGGAGCTATGGCTACACCTTC. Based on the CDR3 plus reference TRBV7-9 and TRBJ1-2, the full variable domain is DTGVSQNPRHKITKRGQNVTFRCDPISEHNRLYWYRQTLGQGPEFLTYFQNEAQLEKSRLLSDRFSAERPKGSFSTLEIQRTEQGDSAMYLCASSLAIGSYGYTFGSGTRLTVV.

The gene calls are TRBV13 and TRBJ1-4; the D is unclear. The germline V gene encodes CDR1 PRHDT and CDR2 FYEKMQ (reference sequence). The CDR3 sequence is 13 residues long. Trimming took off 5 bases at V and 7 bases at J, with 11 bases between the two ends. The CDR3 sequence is CASSPRGGEKLFF. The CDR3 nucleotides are TGTGCCAGCAGCCCCCGCGGCGGTGAAAAACTGTTTTTT.

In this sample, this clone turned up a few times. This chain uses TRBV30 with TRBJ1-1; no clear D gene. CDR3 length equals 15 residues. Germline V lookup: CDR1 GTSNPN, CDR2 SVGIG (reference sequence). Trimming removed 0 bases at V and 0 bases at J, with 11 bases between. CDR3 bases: TGTGCCTGGAGTGTACTCGAGGCGGTGAACACTGAAGCTTTCTTT. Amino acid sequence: CAWSVLEAVNTEAFF.

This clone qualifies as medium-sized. CDR3 protein: CASRGAGTTEAFF. Here the CDR3 DNA reads TGTGCCAGCAGAGGTGCGGGGACGACTGAAGCTTTCTTT. The rearrangement joins TRBV27 to TRBJ1-1; D possibly corresponds to TRBD1 (5 bases). V was pared by 6 bases and J by 5 bases, with 13 bases between. Germline V gene sequence: CDR1 MNHEY, CDR2 SMNVEV (reference sequence). The CDR3 is made up of 13 amino acids.

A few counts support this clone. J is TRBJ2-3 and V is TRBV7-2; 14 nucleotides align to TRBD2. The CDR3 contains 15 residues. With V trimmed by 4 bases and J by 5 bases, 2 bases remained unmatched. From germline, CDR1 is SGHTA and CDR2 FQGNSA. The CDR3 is CASSYGTSGGDTQYF. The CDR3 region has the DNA TGTGCCAGCAGCTACGGGACTAGCGGGGGAGATACGCAGTATTTT.

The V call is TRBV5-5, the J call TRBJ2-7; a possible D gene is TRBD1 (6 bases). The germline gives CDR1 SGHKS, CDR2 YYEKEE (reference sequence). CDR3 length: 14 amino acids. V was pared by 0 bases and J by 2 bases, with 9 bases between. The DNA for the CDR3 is TGTGCCAGCAGCTTGGTGGACAGAACCTACGAGCAGTACTTC. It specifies CASSLVDRTYEQYF.

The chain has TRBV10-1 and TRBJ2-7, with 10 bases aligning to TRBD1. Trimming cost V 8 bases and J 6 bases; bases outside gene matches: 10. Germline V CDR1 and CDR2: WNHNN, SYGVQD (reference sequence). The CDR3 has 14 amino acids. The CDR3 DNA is TGCGCCAGCGGACTCAGCGACAGGGGGCTCGAGCAGTACTTC. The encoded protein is CASGLSDRGLEQYF.